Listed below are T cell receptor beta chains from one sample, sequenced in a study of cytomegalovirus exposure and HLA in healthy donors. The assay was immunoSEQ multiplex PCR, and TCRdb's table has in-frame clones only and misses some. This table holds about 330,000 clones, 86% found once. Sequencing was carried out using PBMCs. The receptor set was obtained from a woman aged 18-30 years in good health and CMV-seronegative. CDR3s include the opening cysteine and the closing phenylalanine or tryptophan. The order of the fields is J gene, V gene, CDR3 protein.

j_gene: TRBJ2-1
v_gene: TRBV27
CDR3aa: CASSLETSGRAEQFF

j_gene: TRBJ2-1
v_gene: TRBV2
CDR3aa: CASAAGSYNEQFF

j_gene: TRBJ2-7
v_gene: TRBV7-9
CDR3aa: CASSREASEQYF

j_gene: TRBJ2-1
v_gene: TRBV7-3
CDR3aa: CASSLGGAGDFDEQFF

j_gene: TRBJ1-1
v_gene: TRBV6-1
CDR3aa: CASSEHGIFVAFF

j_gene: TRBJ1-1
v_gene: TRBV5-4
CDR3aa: CASSRQGPDTEAFF

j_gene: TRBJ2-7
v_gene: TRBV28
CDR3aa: CASSSLDSYEQYF

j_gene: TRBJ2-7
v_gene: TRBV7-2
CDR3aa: CASTLWGRSSGSPEQYF

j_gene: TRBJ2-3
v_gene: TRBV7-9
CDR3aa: CASSSRGGAADTQYF

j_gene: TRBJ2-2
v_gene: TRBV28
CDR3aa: CASIRGSSAGELFF

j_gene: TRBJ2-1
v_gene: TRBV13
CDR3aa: CASSGDSYNEQFF

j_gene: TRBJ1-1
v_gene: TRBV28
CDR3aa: CASSLSPVNTEAFF

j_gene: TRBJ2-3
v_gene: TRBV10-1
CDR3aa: CASSECAGETDTQYF

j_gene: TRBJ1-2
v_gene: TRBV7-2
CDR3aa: CASTPQGAQGLNYGYTF

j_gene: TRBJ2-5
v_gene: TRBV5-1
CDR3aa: CASSLGQGYQETQYF

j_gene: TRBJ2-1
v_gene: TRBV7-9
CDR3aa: CASRYGTSGSGGEQFF